One sample yielded the 28 T cell receptor beta chains listed below, sequenced in a study of graft-versus-host responses after intestinal transplantation. Sequenced by immunoSEQ multiplex PCR; TCRdb stores in-frame clones only, minus some. The sample yields tens of thousands of clones, roughly 90% seen once. Antigens of these TCRs are unknown. Here the sequenced sample was unstimulated CD8+ T cells sorted from spleen or lymph node cells, taken before intestinal transplant. The receptors were gathered from a human donor who received an intestinal transplant.

The genes are TRBV9 and TRBJ1-2; 10 bases are shared with TRBD1. J lost 5 bases, V lost 3 bases, and 7 bases had no gene match. The germline V gene encodes CDR1 SGDLS and CDR2 YYNGEE. The CDR3 is made up of 15 amino acids. As DNA, the CDR3 is TGTGCCAGCAGCGCGGCTGGACAGGGGGATTATGGCTACACCTTC. Encoded protein: CASSAAGQGDYGYTF.

The CDR3 DNA sequence: TGTGCCAGCTCAGATGGGGGGTACACTGAAGCTTTCTTT. Protein: CASSDGGYTEAFF. The chain recombines TRBV18 with TRBJ1-1, with a tentative D call TRBD1 (5 bases). CDR3 length equals 13 residues. Looked up from germline, CDR1 is KGHSH and CDR2 is LQKENI. Trimming pared 5 bases from V and 3 bases from J, leaving 10 bases between.

This clone was detected once. The J gene is TRBJ2-2, the V gene TRBV27, with 7 bases identical to TRBD2. The CDR3 runs 16 residues. CDR1 and CDR2 (germline): MNHEY, SMNVEV (reference sequence). V lost 2 bases to trimming and J lost 2 bases; unmatched junction nucleotides: 5. CDR3 loop: CASSLAGAVNTGELFF. CDR3 bases: TGTGCCAGCAGTTTAGCGGGAGCGGTAAACACCGGGGAGCTGTTTTTT.

The chain combines TRBV5-1 with TRBJ2-1; TRBD1 agrees at 8 bases. The CDR3 is made up of 16 amino acids. CDR1 is SGHRS, CDR2 YFSETQ, per germline. V gave up 3 bases and J gave up 1 base; unmatched junction bases: 6. CDR3 sequence (DNA): TGCGCCAGCAGCTCACCCACAGGGGGTTCCTACAATGAGCAGTTCTTC. Protein sequence: CASSSPTGGSYNEQFF.

The V gene is TRBV7-9, the J gene TRBJ1-1; D not certain. This CDR3 has 14 amino acids. Germline V gives CDR1 SEHNR, CDR2 FQNEAQ (reference sequence). The V end was cut by 1 base, the J end by 1 base, with 7 bases between. CDR3 in amino acids: CASSLVRSNTEAFF. In nucleotides, the CDR3 is TGTGCCAGCAGCTTAGTACGGTCGAACACTGAAGCTTTCTTT.

The chain uses TRBV14 and TRBJ2-1, with 12 bases identical to TRBD2. CDR1 is SGHDN, CDR2 FVKESK, per germline. V trimming: 2 bases; J trimming: 10 bases; junction bases outside the gene matches: 0. The CDR3 is 13 amino acids. CDR3 sequence (DNA): TGTGCCAGCAGCCAAACTAGCGGGAGGGAGCAGTTCTTC. Amino acids: CASSQTSGREQFF.

This chain joins TRBV27 and TRBJ1-2; TRBD1 matches 11 bases. The CDR3 is made up of 15 amino acids. J was trimmed by 2 bases and V by 4 bases; bases with no gene match: 3. Germline CDR1 and CDR2: MNHEY and SMNVEV (reference sequence). The CDR3 coding sequence is TGTGCCAGCAGTTCCCGGACAGGGGGCAACTATGGCTACACCTTC. The encoded protein is CASSSRTGGNYGYTF.

This sequence joins TRBV2 and TRBJ2-5, with TRBD2 matching over 7 bases. Per the germline V gene, CDR1 is SNHLY and CDR2 is FYNNEI. The junction had 11 bases not matched to a gene; V was cut back by 0 bases and J by 4 bases. The CDR3 runs to 17 residues. Here the CDR3 reads CASSEALWTGGIETQYF. CDR3 coding DNA: TGTGCCAGCAGTGAAGCCCTTTGGACGGGAGGCATAGAGACCCAGTACTTC. Complete variable domain (other parts from reference TRBV2 and TRBJ2-5): EPEVTQTPSHQVTQMGQEVILRCVPISNHLYFYWYRQILGQKVEFLVSFYNNEISEKSEIFDDQFSVERPDGSNFTLKIRSTKLEDSAMYFCASSEALWTGGIETQYFGPGTRLLVL.

Comment on this clone: Other DNA sequences in the same sample also yield this CDR3. The V and J genes are TRBV30 and TRBJ2-7, with 9 bases matching TRBD1. In germline, CDR1 is GTSNPN, CDR2 SVGIG (reference sequence). J was trimmed by 1 base and V by 2 bases; bases with no gene match: 3. This CDR3 comprises 14 residues. CDR3 sequence reads: CAWSTGTGSYEQYF. Here the CDR3 DNA reads TGTGCCTGGAGTACCGGGACAGGGTCCTACGAGCAGTACTTC.

This rearrangement joins TRBV29-1 to TRBJ2-1, with a possible D match to TRBD2 (6 bases). Trimming left V 4 bases short and J 0 bases short, with 13 bases between. CDR1 and CDR2 from the germline V gene are SQVTM and ANQGSEA. The CDR3 loop spans 15 amino acids. CDR3 sequence (DNA): TGCAGCGTTGGATCACACGGGAGCTCCTACAATGAGCAGTTCTTC. Translation: CSVGSHGSSYNEQFF.

CDR3 DNA: TGTGCCTGGAGTGAGGGGAATGGGCAGCCCCAGCATTTT. Its protein product is CAWSEGNGQPQHF. The J gene is TRBJ1-5, the V gene TRBV30; maybe TRBD1 (5 bases). Per the germline V gene, CDR1 is GTSNPN and CDR2 is SVGIG (reference sequence). This CDR3 is built from 13 residues. Trimming removed 1 base at V and 7 bases at J, with 11 bases between.

This clone has only one observation. The chain joins TRBV10-2 to TRBJ2-4; maybe TRBD2 (6 bases). Per germline, CDR1 WSHSY and CDR2 SAAADI. CDR3 length equals 15 residues. V was pared by 4 bases and J by 0 bases, with 10 bases between. Here the CDR3 DNA reads TGCGCCAGCAGTGGAACGGGACTAGCCAAAAACATTCAGTACTTC. Translation: CASSGTGLAKNIQYF.

The V and J genes are TRBV27 and TRBJ2-1, with TRBD2 matching over 8 bases. The CDR3 extends over 16 amino acids. Germline CDR1 is MNHEY and CDR2 is SMNVEV (reference sequence). V shed 6 bases and J 8 bases; nucleotides not matched to a gene: 15. The CDR3 nucleotides are TGTGCCAGCAGGCTCCGCTTCGAAGCGGGAGCTGATGAGCAGTTCTTC. Translated, it gives CASRLRFEAGADEQFF.

The chain combines TRBV5-6 with TRBJ2-7; D is ambiguous. CDR1 and CDR2 from the germline V gene are SGHDT and YYEEEE. Between the trimmed V and J ends, which lost 0 bases and 3 bases, there was a span of 7 bases. The CDR3 loop spans 13 amino acids. The CDR3 DNA reads TGTGCCAGCAGCTTGGGGCGGCTCTACGAGCAGTACTTC. Protein product: CASSLGRLYEQYF.

This clone was seen only a few times. J is TRBJ2-1 and V is TRBV6-5; TRBD2 aligns across 10 bases. The CDR3 is 14 amino acids. CDR1 is MNHEY and CDR2 is SVGAGI in the germline V gene. The junction had 7 bases not matched to a gene; V was cut back by 6 bases and J by 8 bases. DNA of the CDR3: TGTGCCAGCAGCACCAGCGGGAGGGCCTATGAGCAGTTCTTC. Amino acids: CASSTSGRAYEQFF.

The chain carries TRBV7-6 and TRBJ1-1; D may be TRBD1 (6 bases). Germline V gene data show CDR1 as SGHVS and CDR2 as FNYEAQ. This CDR3 contains 15 residues. With 1 base removed from V and 8 bases from J, the gap between germline ends came to 17 bases. CDR3 in amino acids: CASSLGPKGGEEAFF. In DNA, the CDR3 is TGTGCCAGCAGCTTAGGACCCAAGGGGGGGGAGGAAGCTTTCTTT.

The rearrangement links TRBV4-1 to TRBJ2-1; 8 nucleotides match TRBD2. The CDR3 contains 17 residues. V dropped 3 bases and J dropped 8; count of bases not matched to a gene: 15. Germline V gives CDR1 MGHRA, CDR2 YSYEKL. CDR3 bases: TGCGCCAGCAGCCATGGACCTTTGGCGGGAGGTATCTATGAGCAGTTCTTC. Translating it yields CASSHGPLAGGIYEQFF.

CDR3 in amino acids: CASSGAEGAFF. CDR3 coding DNA: TGTGCCAGTAGTGGCGCGGAAGGAGCTTTCTTT. The chain uses TRBV19 and TRBJ1-1, with D unclear. In germline, CDR1 is LNHDA, CDR2 SQIVND (reference sequence). The CDR3 loop spans 11 amino acids. V was cut by 5 bases and J by 10 bases, with 11 bases left in between.

The rearrangement joins TRBV5-1 to TRBJ2-3, with D possibly matching TRBD2 (7 bases). CDR3 length: 14 residues. Germline CDR1 and CDR2: SGHRS and YFSETQ. The V and J ends lost 0 bases and 6 bases respectively, with 11 bases between them. The CDR3 nucleotides read TGCGCCAGCAGCTTGGCCGGGGGGCTCGATACGCAGTATTTT. Translating it yields CASSLAGGLDTQYF.

V usage is TRBV7-3 and J usage is TRBJ2-1; the D is unclear. Germline-derived CDR1 and CDR2 are SGHTA and FQGTGA. The CDR3 runs to 15 residues. Trimming pared 0 bases from V and 8 bases from J, leaving 14 bases between. The CDR3, as DNA: TGTGCCAGCAGCTTAACGGCGCGAGGTAACCATGAGCAGTTCTTC. Residues: CASSLTARGNHEQFF.

The chain employs TRBV12-5 and TRBJ1-1, with TRBD1 matching 10 bases. CDR3 length: 19 amino acids. After removal of 0 bases from V and 0 bases from J, the junction contained 10 bases not matched to a gene. Germline V lookup: CDR1 LGHNT, CDR2 FRNRAP. CDR3 amino acids: CASGLVLSGTGEVNTEAFF. The CDR3 nucleotides are TGTGCTAGTGGTTTGGTCTTATCCGGGACAGGGGAGGTGAACACTGAAGCTTTCTTT. Combining the CDR3 with reference TRBV12-5 and TRBJ1-1 gives the whole variable domain DARVTQTPRHKVTEMGQEVTMRCQPILGHNTVFWYRQTMMQGLELLAYFRNRAPLDDSGMPKDRFSAEMPDATLATLKIQPSEPRDSAVYFCASGLVLSGTGEVNTEAFFGQGTRLTVV.

The chain joins TRBV6-6 to TRBJ2-7, with 8 bases aligning to TRBD1. The CDR3 length is 14 residues. Unmatched junction bases numbered 8, after V lost 7 bases and J lost 3 bases. Germline V gene data show CDR1 as MNHNY and CDR2 as SVGAGI (reference sequence). The CDR3, as DNA: TGTGCCAGCACCTGGAGGGGACAGGTCTACGAGCAGTACTTC. Translated, it gives CASTWRGQVYEQYF.

The chain recombines TRBV11-2 with TRBJ2-1; weak D call: TRBD1 (5 bases). Trimming removed 1 base from V and 6 bases from J, with 10 bases in between. The CDR3 sequence is 14 residues long. Germline CDR1 reads SGHAT; CDR2 reads FQNNGV. The CDR3 region is CASSLGRASNEQFF. The CDR3 DNA reads as TGTGCCAGCAGCTTAGGCAGGGCGAGCAATGAGCAGTTCTTC. Together with reference TRBV11-2 and TRBJ2-1, the CDR3 gives the full variable domain: EAGVAQSPRYKIIEKRQSVAFWCNPISGHATLYWYQQILGQGPKLLIQFQNNGVVDDSQLPKDRFSAERLKGVDSTLKIQPAKLEDSAVYLCASSLGRASNEQFFGPGTRLTVL.

CDR3 sequence: CASSQDPAGGYNEQFF. The DNA for the CDR3 is TGCGCCAGCAGCCAAGATCCAGCGGGGGGGTACAATGAGCAGTTCTTC. This chain links TRBV4-3 with TRBJ2-1; 10 nucleotides align to TRBD2. Germline-derived CDR1 and CDR2 are LGHNA and YSLEER. Germline trimming cut 0 bases from V and 4 bases from J; bases unmatched to any gene: 3. The CDR3 totals 16 residues.

The J gene is TRBJ2-2, the V gene TRBV4-2; 7 bases are a match to TRBD1. V was clipped by 2 bases and J by 2 bases; unmatched bases: 5. CDR1 LGHNA and CDR2 YNFKEQ come from the germline V gene. This CDR3 contains 16 residues. CDR3 DNA sequence: TGTGCCAGCAGCCAACTCGGGACAGACAACACCGGGGAGCTGTTTTTT. Encoded protein: CASSQLGTDNTGELFF.

This rearrangement joins TRBV7-9 to TRBJ2-7, with TRBD2 as a possible D gene (5 bases). Trimming took 5 bases from V and 3 from J, leaving 20 bases between them. The CDR3 sequence is 16 residues long. Germline assignment: CDR1 SEHNR and CDR2 FQNEAQ (reference sequence). The CDR3 region is CASSQLEYPSHYEQYF. For the CDR3, the DNA is TGTGCCAGCAGCCAACTAGAATATCCTTCCCACTACGAGCAGTACTTC.

The rearrangement joins TRBV19 to TRBJ1-5; D is unresolved. The V gene's germline CDR1 is LNHDA and CDR2 SQIVND (reference sequence). This CDR3 contains 12 residues. V was shortened by 3 bases and J by 11 bases, with 11 bases between the two germline ends. The CDR3 bases are TGTGCCAGTAGTATGACCCTAGAGTCCCAGCATTTT. Residues: CASSMTLESQHF.

This clone showed up just once. The chain has TRBV7-8 and TRBJ2-1, with a weak D call TRBD2 (6 bases). The germline V and J ends were trimmed by 0 bases and 8 bases, with 23 bases remaining between them. This CDR3 is 18 amino acids long. In germline, CDR1 is SGHVS, CDR2 FQNEAQ. The CDR3 loop reads CASSLALDEKLGGDEQFF. The CDR3 DNA is TGTGCCAGCAGCTTAGCGTTGGACGAAAAGCTGGGGGGTGATGAGCAGTTCTTC.